This TCR beta chain was identified during a study of T cells expressing NK-cell markers. As for the study in general: It was sorted CD3+CD56+NKG2C+, CD3+CD56+NKG2C- and CD3+CD56-NKG2C+ T cells that supplied the TCR beta repertoires. Seven sequenced donors out of eight were HCMV-seropositive, one seronegative.

The CDR3 spans 14 residues. Germline V gives CDR1 SGHRS, CDR2 YFSETQ. Scientists made TCR beta cDNA using 5'RACE template switching with UMIs. TCRdb re-called the 5' RACE reads, yielding one record per CDR3 amino acid sequence without DNA. Recorded for this sample: roughly 150,000 distinct CDR3 sequences. The TCR sequence derives from a woman between 18 and 69 years old in good health. J is TRBJ2-5 and V is TRBV5-1; absent DNA, TCRdb's TRBD2 call cannot be checked. The sample was blood T cells: a sorted CD56 or NKG2C T cell subset, CD4+ or CD8+ T cells, or bulk PBMC T cells (not recorded which). Here the CDR3 reads CASSNSGGIETQYF.